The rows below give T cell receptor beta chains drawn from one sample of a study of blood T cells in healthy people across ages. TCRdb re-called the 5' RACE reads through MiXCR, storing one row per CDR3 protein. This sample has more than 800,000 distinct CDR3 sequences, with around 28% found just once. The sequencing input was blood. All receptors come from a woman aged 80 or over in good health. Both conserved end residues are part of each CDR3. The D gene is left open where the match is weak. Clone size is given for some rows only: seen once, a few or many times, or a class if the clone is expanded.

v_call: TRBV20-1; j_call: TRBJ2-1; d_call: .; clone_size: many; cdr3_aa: CSAPHRRYEQFF; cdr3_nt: TGCAGTGCGCCGCACAGGAGGTATGAGCAGTTCTTC
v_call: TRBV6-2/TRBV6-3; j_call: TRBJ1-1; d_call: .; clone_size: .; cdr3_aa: CASSDIGSGNTEAFF; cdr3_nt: TGTGCCAGCAGTGACATAGGGTCGGGGAACACTGAAGCTTTCTTT
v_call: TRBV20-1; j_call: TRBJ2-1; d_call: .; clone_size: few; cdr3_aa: CSATEPGPPWGEQFF; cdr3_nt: TGCAGTGCTACCGAACCGGGACCTCCATGGGGTGAGCAGTTCTTC
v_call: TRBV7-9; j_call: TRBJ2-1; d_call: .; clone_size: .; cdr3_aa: CTNSTQGYNEQFF; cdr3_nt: TGTACCAACAGCACCCAGGGGTACAATGAGCAGTTCTTC
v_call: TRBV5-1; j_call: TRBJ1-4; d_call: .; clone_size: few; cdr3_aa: CASSLGGGDVEKLFF; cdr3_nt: TGCGCCAGCAGCTTGGGGGGCGGTGATGTCGAAAAACTGTTTTTT
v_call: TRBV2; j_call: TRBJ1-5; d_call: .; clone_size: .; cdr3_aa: CASSAHRQSNQPQHF; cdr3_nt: TGTGCCAGCAGTGCACACAGGCAGAGCAATCAGCCCCAGCATTTT
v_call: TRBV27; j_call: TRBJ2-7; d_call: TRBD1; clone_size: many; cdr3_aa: CASSFIQGVSYEQYF; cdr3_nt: TGTGCCAGCAGTTTTATCCAGGGGGTTTCCTACGAGCAGTACTTC
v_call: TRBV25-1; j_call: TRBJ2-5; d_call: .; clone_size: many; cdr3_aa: CASSERGGQETQYF; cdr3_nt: TGTGCCAGCAGTGAACGAGGGGGCCAAGAGACCCAGTACTTC
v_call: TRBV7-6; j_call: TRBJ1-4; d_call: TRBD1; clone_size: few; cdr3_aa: CASSLASGTGLTNEKLFF; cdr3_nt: TGTGCCAGCAGCTTAGCCTCAGGGACAGGGCTCACTAATGAAAAACTGTTTTTT
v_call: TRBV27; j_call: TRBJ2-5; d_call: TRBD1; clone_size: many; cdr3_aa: CASGRGKETQYF; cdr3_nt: TGTGCCAGCGGCAGGGGGAAAGAGACCCAGTACTTC
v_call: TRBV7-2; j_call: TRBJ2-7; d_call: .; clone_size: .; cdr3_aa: CASSTTPKGEQYF; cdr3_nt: TGTGCCAGCAGCACTACACCAAAGGGGGAGCAGTACTTC
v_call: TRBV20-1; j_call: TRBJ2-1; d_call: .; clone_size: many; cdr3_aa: CSARPLDSYNEQFF; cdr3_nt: TGCAGTGCTAGACCACTGGACAGCTACAATGAGCAGTTCTTC
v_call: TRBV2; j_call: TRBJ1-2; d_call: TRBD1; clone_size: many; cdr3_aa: CASRDRVDGYTF; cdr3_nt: TGTGCCAGCAGGGACAGGGTGGATGGCTACACCTTC
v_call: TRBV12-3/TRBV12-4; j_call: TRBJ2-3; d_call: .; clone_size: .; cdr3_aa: CASRPPKGGTTDTQYF; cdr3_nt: TGTGCCAGCAGGCCCCCAAAGGGAGGTACCACAGATACGCAGTATTTT
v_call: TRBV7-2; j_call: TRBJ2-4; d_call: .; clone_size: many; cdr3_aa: CASSFDIYQENIQYF; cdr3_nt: TGTGCCAGCAGCTTTGATATTTATCAGGAAAACATTCAGTACTTC
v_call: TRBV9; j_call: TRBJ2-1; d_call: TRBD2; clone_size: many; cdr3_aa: CASSRTSGGAIAEQFF; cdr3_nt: TGTGCCAGCAGCCGGACTAGCGGGGGGGCCATTGCCGAGCAGTTCTTC
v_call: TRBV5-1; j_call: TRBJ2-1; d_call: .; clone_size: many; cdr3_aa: CASSPWQPSAHEQFF; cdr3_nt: TGCGCCAGCAGCCCCTGGCAGCCCTCTGCCCATGAGCAGTTCTTC
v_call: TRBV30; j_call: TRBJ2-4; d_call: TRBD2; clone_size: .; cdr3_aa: CAWSVRLAGGPDIQYF; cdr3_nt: TGTGCCTGGAGTGTAAGACTAGCGGGGGGGCCGGACATTCAGTACTTC
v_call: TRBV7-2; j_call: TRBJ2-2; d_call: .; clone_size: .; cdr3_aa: CASSLVAGAGTGELFF; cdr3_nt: TGTGCCAGCAGCTTAGTGGCAGGGGCCGGCACCGGGGAGCTGTTTTTT
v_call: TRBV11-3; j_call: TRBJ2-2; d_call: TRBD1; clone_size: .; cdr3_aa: CASSPGQGAGTGELFF; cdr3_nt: TGTGCCAGCAGCCCGGGACAGGGGGCTGGCACCGGGGAGCTGTTTTTT
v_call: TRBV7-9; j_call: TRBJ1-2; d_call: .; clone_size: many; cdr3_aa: CASSPRLSYTF; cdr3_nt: TGTGCCAGCAGCCCCAGATTGAGCTACACCTTC
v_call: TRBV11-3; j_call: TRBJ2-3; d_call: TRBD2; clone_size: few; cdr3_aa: CASSSGLAGTTDTQYF; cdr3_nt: TGTGCCAGCAGCTCTGGACTAGCGGGGACAACAGATACGCAGTATTTT
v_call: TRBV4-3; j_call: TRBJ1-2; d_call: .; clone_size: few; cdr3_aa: CASSQDPGEVYGHTF; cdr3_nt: TGCGCCAGCAGCCAAGACCCAGGGGAAGTCTATGGCCACACCTTC
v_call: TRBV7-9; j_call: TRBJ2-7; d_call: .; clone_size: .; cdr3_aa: CATGGDLDEQYF; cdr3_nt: TGTGCCACTGGAGGGGACCTAGACGAGCAGTACTTC
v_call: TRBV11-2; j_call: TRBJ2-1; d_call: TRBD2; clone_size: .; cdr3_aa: CASSWSGRASDEQFF; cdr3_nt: TGTGCCAGCAGCTGGAGCGGGAGGGCCTCGGATGAGCAGTTCTTC
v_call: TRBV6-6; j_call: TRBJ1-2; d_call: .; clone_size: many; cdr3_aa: CASRPEGVGYTF; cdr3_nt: TGTGCCAGCCGCCCTGAGGGGGTGGGCTACACCTTC
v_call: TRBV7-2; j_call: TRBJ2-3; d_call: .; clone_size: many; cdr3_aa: CASSLSPQNTQYF; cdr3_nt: TGTGCCAGCAGCTTAAGCCCACAAAATACGCAGTATTTT
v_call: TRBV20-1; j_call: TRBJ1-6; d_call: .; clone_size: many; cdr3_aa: CSASGGLGSNSPLHF; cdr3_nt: TGCAGTGCCTCAGGAGGGCTTGGTAGTAATTCACCCCTCCACTTT
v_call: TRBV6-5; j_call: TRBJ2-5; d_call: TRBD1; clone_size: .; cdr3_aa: CASSSPDRARLNEQYF; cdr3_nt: TGTGCCAGCAGTTCACCGGACAGGGCGAGGCTGAATGAGCAGTACTTC
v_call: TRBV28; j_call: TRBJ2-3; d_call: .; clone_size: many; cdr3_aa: CACGPLTDTQYF; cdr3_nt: TGTGCCTGCGGGCCGCTCACAGATACGCAGTATTTT
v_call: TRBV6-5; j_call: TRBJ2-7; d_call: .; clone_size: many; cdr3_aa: CASRPTYRVGPYEQYF; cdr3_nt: TGTGCCAGCAGACCAACTTACAGGGTAGGCCCCTACGAGCAGTACTTC
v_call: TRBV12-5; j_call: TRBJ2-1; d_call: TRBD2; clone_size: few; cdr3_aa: CASGLGDYDNEQFF; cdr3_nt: TGTGCTAGTGGTTTGGGGGACTACGACAATGAGCAGTTCTTC
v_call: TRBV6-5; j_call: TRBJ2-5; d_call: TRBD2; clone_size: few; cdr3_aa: CASSWLAGQETQYF; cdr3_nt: TGTGCCAGCAGTTGGCTAGCGGGGCAAGAGACCCAGTACTTC
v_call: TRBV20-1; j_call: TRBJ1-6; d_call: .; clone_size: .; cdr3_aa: CSARTARDLYPLHF; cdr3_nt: TGCAGTGCACGGACAGCAAGGGATTTATATCCCCTCCACTTT
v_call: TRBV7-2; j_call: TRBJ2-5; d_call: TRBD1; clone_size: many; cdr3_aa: CASSLEQGARETQYF; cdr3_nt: TGTGCCAGCAGCTTAGAACAGGGGGCGCGTGAGACCCAGTACTTC
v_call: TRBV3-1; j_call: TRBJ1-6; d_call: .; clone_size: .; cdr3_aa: CASSLAGVGSPLHF; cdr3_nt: TGTGCCAGCAGCCTGGCAGGGGTCGGTTCACCCCTCCACTTT
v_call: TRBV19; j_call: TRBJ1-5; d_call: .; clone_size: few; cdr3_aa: CASQMSNQPQHF; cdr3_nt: TGTGCCAGTCAAATGTCCAATCAGCCCCAGCATTTT
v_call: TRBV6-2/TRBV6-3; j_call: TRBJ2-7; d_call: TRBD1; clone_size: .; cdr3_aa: CACRQTGTGHYEQYF; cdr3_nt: TGTGCCTGCAGACAGACCGGGACAGGGCACTACGAGCAGTACTTT
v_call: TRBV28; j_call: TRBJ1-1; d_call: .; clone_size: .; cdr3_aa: CASRAVLEAFF; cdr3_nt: TGTGCCAGCAGGGCCGTCTTGGAAGCTTTCTTT
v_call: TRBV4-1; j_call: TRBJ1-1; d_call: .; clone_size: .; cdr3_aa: CASSQGLSSMNTEALF; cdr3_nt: TGCGCCAGCAGCCAGGGCCTCAGTTCTATGAACACTGAAGCTTTATTT
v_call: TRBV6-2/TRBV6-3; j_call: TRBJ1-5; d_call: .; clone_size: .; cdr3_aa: CAGRYTGTQPQHF; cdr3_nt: TGTGCCGGCAGATACACAGGGACTCAGCCACAGCATTTT
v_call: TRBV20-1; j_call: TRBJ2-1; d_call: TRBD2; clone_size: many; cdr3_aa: CSATRLAGDYNEQFF; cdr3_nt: TGCAGTGCTACACGACTAGCGGGGGACTACAATGAGCAGTTCTTC
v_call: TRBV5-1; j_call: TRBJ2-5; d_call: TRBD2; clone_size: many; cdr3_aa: CASSLGGGGGETQYF; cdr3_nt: TGTGCCAGCAGTTTAGGAGGCGGGGGAGGGGAGACCCAGTACTTC
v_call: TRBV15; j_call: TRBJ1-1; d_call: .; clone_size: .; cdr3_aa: CATSREGLKYGAEAFF; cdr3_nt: TGTGCCACCAGCAGAGAGGGACTTAAATATGGCGCTGAAGCTTTCTTT
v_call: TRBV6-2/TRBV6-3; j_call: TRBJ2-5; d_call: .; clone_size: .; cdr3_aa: CASSSTGTEKETQYF; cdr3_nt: TGTGCCAGCAGTTCAACCGGGACCGAGAAAGAGACCCAGTACTTC
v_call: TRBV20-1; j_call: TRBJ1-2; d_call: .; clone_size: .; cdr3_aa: CSARRGGNAYGYTF; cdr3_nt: TGCAGTGCTAGAAGGGGGGGAAACGCCTATGGCTACACCTTC
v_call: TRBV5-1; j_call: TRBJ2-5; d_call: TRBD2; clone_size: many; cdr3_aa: CASSPSAGQETQYF; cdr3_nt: TGCGCCAGCAGCCCCTCAGCGGGACAAGAGACCCAGTACTTC
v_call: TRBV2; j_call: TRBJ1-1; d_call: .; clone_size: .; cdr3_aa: CASSPGPYSEAFF; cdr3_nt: TGTGCCAGCAGTCCGGGACCGTACAGTGAAGCTTTCTTT
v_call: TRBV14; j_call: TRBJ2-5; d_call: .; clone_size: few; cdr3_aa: CASSQIVTGVNEQYF; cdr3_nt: TGTGCCAGCAGCCAGATTGTGACAGGCGTCAATGAGCAGTACTTC
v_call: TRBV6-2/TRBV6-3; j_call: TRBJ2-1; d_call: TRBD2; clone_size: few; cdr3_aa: CASSPTGGGSVEQFF; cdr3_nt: TGTGCCAGCAGTCCCACTGGCGGGGGGTCGGTTGAGCAGTTCTTC
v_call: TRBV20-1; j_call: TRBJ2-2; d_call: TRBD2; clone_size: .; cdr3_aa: CSATVSGTEELFF; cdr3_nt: TGCAGTGCTACCGTCAGCGGGACTGAAGAGCTGTTTTTT
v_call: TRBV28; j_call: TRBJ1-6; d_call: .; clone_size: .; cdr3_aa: CASSLVQGVPSYNSPLHF; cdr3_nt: TGTGCCAGCAGTTTAGTCCAGGGAGTCCCCTCCTATAATTCACCCCTCCACTTT
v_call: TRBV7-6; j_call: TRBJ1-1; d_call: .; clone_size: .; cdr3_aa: CASSSSPDTEAFF; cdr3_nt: TGTGCCAGCAGCTCCTCCCCGGACACTGAAGCTTTCTTT
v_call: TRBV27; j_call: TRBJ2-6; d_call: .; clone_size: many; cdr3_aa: CASSPSLGAGANVLTF; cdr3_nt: TGTGCCAGCAGTCCGAGTCTGGGTGCTGGGGCCAACGTCCTGACTTTC
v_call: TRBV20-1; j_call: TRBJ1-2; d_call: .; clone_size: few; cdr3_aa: CSAHRTADGYTF; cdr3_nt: TGCAGTGCTCACCGGACAGCTGATGGCTACACCTTC
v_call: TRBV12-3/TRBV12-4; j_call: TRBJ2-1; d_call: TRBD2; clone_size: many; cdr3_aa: CASSSQLAGAGDEQFF; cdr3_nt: TGTGCCAGCAGTTCACAACTAGCGGGGGCCGGGGATGAGCAGTTCTTC
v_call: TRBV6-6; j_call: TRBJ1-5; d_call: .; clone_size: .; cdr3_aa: CASSPETYQPQHF; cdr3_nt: TGTGCCAGCAGTCCCGAGACATATCAGCCCCAGCATTTT